This T cell receptor beta chain was found in a study of CD8 T cells in Susac syndrome. RNA totalling roughly 0.45 to 1 ug underwent reverse transcription with random hexamers. Amplification of TCR beta CDR3 across 54 Vbeta and 13 Jbeta was performed with immunoSEQ multiplex PCR. Via MiXCR, TCRdb re-called the immunoSEQ multiplex PCR reads, giving one row per CDR3 protein. The data show tens of thousands of distinct CDR3 sequences, roughly 94% seen once. TEMRA cells were FACS-enriched, and CD8+ and CD4+ T cells were isolated negatively. What was sequenced was CD4+ T cells from PBMCs. The origin of this receptor is a human donor with Susac syndrome.

CDR3 amino acids: CASSSGTHNTGELFF. The DNA of the CDR3 is TGCGCCAGCAGCTCCGGGACACATAACACCGGGGAGCTGTTTTTT. The chain has TRBV5-1 and TRBJ2-2; D perhaps matches TRBD1 (6 bases). Germline-derived CDR1 and CDR2 are SGHRS and YFSETQ. CDR3 length: 15 amino acids. V gave up 3 bases and J gave up 2 bases, with 11 bases separating them.